A single sample gave rise to the 26 T cell receptor beta chains below, sequenced in a study of shared clonotypes between healthy human individuals (TCRdb year 2020). Receptors were amplified or captured by the immunoSEQ multiplex PCR assay. TCRdb retrieved this table from immuneACCESS and kept in-frame rearrangements only. Not all clones are present; in checked studies, unresolved V genes account for under half, and no reason is known for the remainder. The sample table contains a few million clones; only one count was recorded for more than 80% of them. Approximately 0.4% of the sample rests with the top ten. Sequenced material: naive CD4+ T cells from PBMCs. Reading the label with the study, this specimen's cell subset or site is: CD45RA+ positively selected. The receptors derive from a man in his late teens or twenties in good health. Some clones in this sample may be carry-over from other donors' samples.

This clone is a singleton in its sample. The chain links TRBV7-3 to TRBJ2-2; D is possibly TRBD1 (5 bases). The germline CDR1 and CDR2 sequences are SGHTA and FQGTGA. Trimming pared 1 base from V and 5 bases from J, leaving 8 bases between. The CDR3 is made up of 14 amino acids. CDR3 bases: TGTGCCAGCAGCTTAAGTTCAGGGACCGGGGAGCTGTTTTTT. Translation: CASSLSSGTGELFF.

Turning to this clone: Within the sample, other DNA sequences also encode this same CDR3. The J gene is TRBJ2-7, the V gene TRBV7-2, with unresolved D. V lost 1 base and J 4 bases, leaving 11 bases between the germline ends. There are 14 residues in the CDR3. The V gene's germline CDR1 is SGHTA and CDR2 FQGNSA. DNA of the CDR3: TGTGCCAGCAGCTTAGGACTCTCAGGTTACGAGCAGTACTTC. Translating gives CASSLGLSGYEQYF.

This rearrangement joins TRBV6-1 to TRBJ2-2; no reliable D call. The V and J ends lost 6 bases and 3 bases respectively, with 8 bases between them. Germline V gene data show CDR1 as MNHNS and CDR2 as SASEGT. CDR3 length: 13 amino acids. The CDR3 reads CASSLLDTGELFF. For the CDR3, the DNA is TGTGCCAGCAGCCTCCTTGACACCGGGGAGCTGTTTTTT.

The chain combines TRBV14 with TRBJ2-2; tentatively, D is TRBD2 (5 bases). The germline V gene encodes CDR1 SGHDN and CDR2 FVKESK. Trimming took 4 bases from V and 6 from J, leaving 12 bases between them. The length of the CDR3 is 14 residues. The CDR3 nucleotides read TGTGCCAGCAGCCCTCTAGCTTCCCCCGGGGAGCTGTTTTTT. Translating it yields CASSPLASPGELFF.

As DNA, the CDR3 is TGCGCCAGCAGCGCGACAGGACCTAACTATGGCTACACCTTC. This sequence encodes CASSATGPNYGYTF. The chain employs TRBV5-1 and TRBJ1-2; D possibly corresponds to TRBD1 (6 bases). The V end was cut by 4 bases, the J end by 0 bases, with 10 bases between. Germline V gene data show CDR1 as SGHRS and CDR2 as YFSETQ. CDR3 length: 14 residues.

V gene TRBV11-2 combines with J gene TRBJ1-4; D not resolved. Looked up from germline, CDR1 is SGHAT and CDR2 is FQNNGV. Trimming took 1 base from V and 8 from J, leaving 17 bases between them. This CDR3 is built from 16 residues. This CDR3 reads CASSLASRVQREKLFF. CDR3 sequence (DNA): TGTGCCAGCAGCTTAGCTTCCAGAGTCCAGAGGGAAAAACTGTTTTTT.

The rearrangement joins TRBV6-5 to TRBJ1-1, with D maybe TRBD1 (5 bases). Germline-derived CDR1 and CDR2 are MNHEY and SVGAGI. This CDR3 region has 14 residues. V was pared by 4 bases and J by 0 bases, with 9 bases between. The CDR3 loop reads CASSFKGLNTEAFF. The CDR3 DNA reads as TGTGCCAGCAGTTTCAAGGGACTGAACACTGAAGCTTTCTTT.

This clone was observed once. The V and J genes are TRBV10-1 and TRBJ1-2; D is uncertain. The CDR3 consists of 13 residues. Trimming removed 5 bases from V and 4 bases from J, with 11 bases in between. CDR1 is WNHNN and CDR2 is SYGVQD in the germline V gene (reference sequence). CDR3 bases: TGCGCCAGCAGTATTGGAAAGACCTATGGCTACACCTTC. It specifies CASSIGKTYGYTF.

The genes are TRBV27 and TRBJ2-2; 8 bases map to TRBD2. The length of the CDR3 is 14 residues. Trimming removed 4 bases from V and 4 bases from J; junction bases left unmatched: 2. Germline V gene lookup returns CDR1 MNHEY and CDR2 SMNVEV (reference sequence). The CDR3 nucleotides read TGTGCCAGCAGTTCTAGCGGGCTCACCGGGGAGCTGTTTTTT. Its translation is CASSSSGLTGELFF.

This clone was picked up one time. This chain joins TRBV5-1 and TRBJ2-1; D may be TRBD2 (6 bases). Germline V gene data show CDR1 as SGHRS and CDR2 as YFSETQ. V was clipped by 0 bases and J by 0 bases, with 13 bases between them. The CDR3 covers 17 residues. CDR3 protein: CASSLDLARSSYNEQFF. The CDR3 DNA reads TGCGCCAGCAGCTTGGACCTAGCGCGGAGCTCCTACAATGAGCAGTTCTTC.

The J gene is TRBJ1-4, the V gene TRBV27; D is undetermined. The ends were cut back, 2 bases at V and 5 bases at J, with 15 bases in the middle. From germline, CDR1 is MNHEY and CDR2 SMNVEV (reference sequence). CDR3 length equals 16 residues. The CDR3 coding sequence is TGTGCCAGCAGTTTAAATTGGGCAGCCACAAATGAAAAACTGTTTTTT. Encoded protein: CASSLNWAATNEKLFF.

This clone came up once. The chain links TRBV4-2 to TRBJ2-1, with unresolved D. V lost 1 base to trimming and J lost 4 bases, with 5 bases between them. The CDR3 is made up of 13 amino acids. From germline, CDR1 is LGHNA and CDR2 YNFKEQ. The CDR3 here is CASSQVRYNEQFF. CDR3 nucleotide sequence: TGTGCCAGCAGCCAAGTTCGGTACAATGAGCAGTTCTTC.

V and J are TRBV6-6 and TRBJ2-3; D tentatively reads TRBD1 or TRBD2 (5 bases each). The CDR3 runs 16 residues. Germline V gene data show CDR1 as MNHNY and CDR2 as SVGAGI (reference sequence). V was pared by 5 bases and J by 0 bases, with 15 bases between. CDR3 in amino acids: CASSNPGTDSTDTQYF. CDR3 DNA: TGTGCCAGCAGTAACCCCGGGACGGACAGCACAGATACGCAGTATTTT.

This chain links TRBV2 with TRBJ2-7; 8 bases map to TRBD2. Germline CDR1 SNHLY, CDR2 FYNNEI. V shed 3 bases, J shed 4 bases, and the junction held 5 bases outside the gene matches. This CDR3 spans 14 amino acids. This CDR3 is CASSDGRAGYEQYF. CDR3 nucleotide sequence: TGTGCCAGCAGTGACGGGAGGGCCGGATACGAGCAGTACTTC.

This chain connects TRBV7-2 to TRBJ2-4; 8 bases match TRBD1. Trimming took 4 bases from V and 9 from J; bases not matched to a gene: 5. This CDR3 comprises 13 residues. The germline V gene encodes CDR1 SGHTA and CDR2 FQGNSA. CDR3: CASSSGQGGIQYF. CDR3 DNA: TGTGCCAGCAGCTCAGGACAGGGAGGCATTCAGTACTTC.

This sequence joins TRBV6-1 and TRBJ2-3, with D unclear. V dropped 2 bases and J dropped 5 bases, with 5 bases sitting between them. This CDR3 has 12 amino acids. Germline V gene sequence: CDR1 MNHNS, CDR2 SASEGT. The CDR3 coding sequence is TGTGCCAGCAGTGAAACGGTAGATACGCAGTATTTT. It specifies CASSETVDTQYF.

This clone was recorded a few times. This chain connects TRBV28 to TRBJ2-7; D may be TRBD2 (6 bases). CDR1 and CDR2 from the germline V gene are MDHEN and SYDVKM. This CDR3 has 11 residues. The V and J ends lost 6 bases and 3 bases respectively, with 6 bases between them. CDR3 in amino acids: CASRDYYEQYF. The CDR3 bases are TGTGCCAGCAGGGACTACTACGAGCAGTACTTC.

Regarding this clone: Distinct nucleotide sequences in the sample also encode this CDR3. The gene calls are TRBV28 and TRBJ1-1; D not certain. The CDR3 is 12 residues long. Trimming removed 6 bases from V and 0 bases from J, with 5 bases in between. CDR1 and CDR2 from the germline V gene are MDHEN and SYDVKM. The CDR3 DNA is TGTGCCAGCAGCCTATTGAACACTGAAGCTTTCTTT. This gives the protein CASSLLNTEAFF.

This clone is a singleton in its sample. This chain joins TRBV5-1 and TRBJ2-1; TRBD2 aligns across 14 bases. The CDR3 consists of 15 residues. Losses at the gene ends were 6 bases for V and 4 bases for J; bases not matched to a gene: 3. The germline CDR1 and CDR2 sequences are SGHRS and YFSETQ. The CDR3 DNA follows: TGCGCCAGCACCGGACTAGCGGGAGGATACAATGAGCAGTTCTTC. Its protein is CASTGLAGGYNEQFF.

The chain carries TRBV5-5 and TRBJ2-7; 9 bases are a match to TRBD1. CDR1 is SGHKS, CDR2 YYEKEE, per germline (reference sequence). The CDR3 has 19 amino acids. The J segment lost 0 bases and the V segment lost 3 bases, leaving 16 bases of the junction unmatched. CDR3 amino acids: CASSWTGARAGILSYEQYF. CDR3 sequence (DNA): TGTGCCAGCAGCTGGACAGGGGCGCGTGCGGGGATACTCTCCTACGAGCAGTACTTC.

A single count supports this clone. The chain carries TRBV21-1 and TRBJ1-5. TRBV21-1 is a listed pseudogene. The CDR3 length is 16 residues. The DNA of the CDR3 is TGTGCCAGCAGCAAAAAGGGCAGCCGGCGATTTCAGCCCCAGCATTTT. Residues: CASSKKGSRRFQPQHF.

In this sample, this clone turned up once. Other DNA sequences in this sample translate to the same CDR3. The rearrangement joins TRBV7-2 to TRBJ1-1; D not certain. The CDR3 spans 13 residues. Germline-derived CDR1 and CDR2 are SGHTA and FQGNSA. Trimming left V 3 bases short and J 0 bases short, with 5 bases between. DNA of the CDR3: TGTGCCAGCAGCTTCTCCCTGAACACTGAAGCTTTCTTT. Protein sequence: CASSFSLNTEAFF.

A few counts support this clone. The V call is TRBV30, the J call TRBJ1-1; D is uncertain. The CDR3 runs to 13 residues. Trimming pared 3 bases from V and 2 bases from J, leaving 10 bases between. Germline CDR1 reads GTSNPN; CDR2 reads SVGIG (reference sequence). The CDR3 sequence: CAWRSSSNTEAFF. CDR3 nucleotides: TGTGCCTGGAGGAGCTCCAGCAACACTGAAGCTTTCTTT.

V usage is TRBV5-1 and J usage is TRBJ2-1; 11 bases line up with TRBD2. CDR1 and CDR2 (germline): SGHRS, YFSETQ. The CDR3 covers 17 residues. V was clipped by 4 bases and J by 2 bases; unmatched bases: 8. CDR3 amino acids: CASSTSSGRDPYNEQFF. The CDR3, as DNA: TGCGCCAGCAGCACTAGTAGCGGGAGGGATCCCTACAATGAGCAGTTCTTC.

The chain carries TRBV13 and TRBJ1-3; D is uncertain. V shed 4 bases and J shed 2 bases, with 3 bases lying between them. The CDR3 contains 12 residues. Germline values: CDR1 PRHDT, CDR2 FYEKMQ (reference sequence). CDR3 in amino acids: CASSYAGNTIYF. CDR3 in DNA: TGTGCCAGCAGCTATGCTGGAAACACCATATATTTT.

The table lists this clone with a count of one. The chain employs TRBV6-5 and TRBJ2-1; weak D call: TRBD1 (5 bases). The germline V and J ends were trimmed by 6 bases and 12 bases, with 12 bases remaining between them. Germline V lookup: CDR1 MNHEY, CDR2 SVGAGI. This CDR3 contains 11 residues. CDR3 residues: CASRNSQGQFF. For the CDR3, the DNA is TGTGCCAGCAGGAACAGCCAGGGGCAGTTCTTC.